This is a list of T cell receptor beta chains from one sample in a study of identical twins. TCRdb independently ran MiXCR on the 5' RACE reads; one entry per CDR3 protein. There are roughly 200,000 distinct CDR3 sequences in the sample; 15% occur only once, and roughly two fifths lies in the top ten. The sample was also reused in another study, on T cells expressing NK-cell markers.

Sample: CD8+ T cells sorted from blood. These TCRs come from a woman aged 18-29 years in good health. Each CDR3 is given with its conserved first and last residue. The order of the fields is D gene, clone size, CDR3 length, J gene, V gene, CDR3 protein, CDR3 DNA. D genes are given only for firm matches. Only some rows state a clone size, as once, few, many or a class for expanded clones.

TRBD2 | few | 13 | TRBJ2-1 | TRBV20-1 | CSAKSGTYNEQFF | TGCAGTGCTAAGAGCGGGACCTACAATGAGCAGTTCTTC
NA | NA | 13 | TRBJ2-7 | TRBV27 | CASSSLHPYEQYF | TGTGCCAGCAGTTCCCTTCACCCCTACGAGCAGTACTTC
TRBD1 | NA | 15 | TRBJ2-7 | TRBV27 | CASSPGQGALYEQYF | TGTGCCAGCAGCCCGGGACAGGGGGCATTGTACGAGCAGTACTTC
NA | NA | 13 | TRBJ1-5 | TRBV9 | CASSASGGQPQHF | TGTGCCAGCAGCGCCAGTGGGGGCCAGCCCCAGCATTTT
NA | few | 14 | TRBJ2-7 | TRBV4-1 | CASSQDAGAGEQYF | TGCGCCAGCAGCCAAGATGCGGGGGCCGGCGAGCAGTACTTC
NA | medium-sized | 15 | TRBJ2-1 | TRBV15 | CATSRSGTNHDEQFF | TGTGCCACCAGCAGGTCCGGGACGAATCATGATGAGCAGTTCTTC
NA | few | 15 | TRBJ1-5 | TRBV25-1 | CASSLDAFDYQPQHF | TGTGCCAGCAGCCTGGACGCATTCGATTATCAGCCCCAGCATTTT
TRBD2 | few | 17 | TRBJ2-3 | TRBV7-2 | CASSDVWSSGRTDTQYF | TGTGCCAGCAGCGACGTTTGGTCTAGCGGGAGAACAGATACGCAGTATTTT
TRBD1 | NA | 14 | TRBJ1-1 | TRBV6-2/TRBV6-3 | CASSSDRGWTEAFF | TGTGCCAGCAGTTCGGACAGGGGTTGGACTGAAGCTTTCTTT
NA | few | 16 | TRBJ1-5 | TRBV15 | CATSSGTAYSNQPQHF | TGTGCCACCAGCAGTGGGACGGCATATAGCAATCAGCCCCAGCATTTT
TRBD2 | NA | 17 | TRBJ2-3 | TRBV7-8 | CASSAGLAVSSTDTQYF | TGTGCCAGCAGCGCCGGACTAGCGGTATCTAGCACAGATACGCAGTATTTT
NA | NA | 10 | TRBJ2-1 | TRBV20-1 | CSARMNEQFF | TGCAGTGCTAGAATGAATGAGCAGTTCTTC
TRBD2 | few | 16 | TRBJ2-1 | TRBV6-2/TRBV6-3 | CASSYTGGGRYNEQFF | TGTGCCAGCAGTTACACCGGGGGAGGGAGGTACAATGAGCAGTTCTTC
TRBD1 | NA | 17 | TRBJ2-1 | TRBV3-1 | CASSTRTGEVSYNEQFF | TGTGCCAGCAGCACCAGGACAGGGGAAGTCTCCTACAATGAGCAGTTCTTC
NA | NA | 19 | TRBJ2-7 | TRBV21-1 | CASSRPPGWRLAEFYEQYF | TGTGCCAGCAGCCGCCCGCCAGGGTGGAGACTCGCCGAATTCTACGAGCAGTACTTC
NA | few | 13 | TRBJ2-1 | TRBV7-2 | CASSLDGGNEQFF | TGTGCCAGCAGCTTAGACGGAGGCAATGAGCAGTTCTTC
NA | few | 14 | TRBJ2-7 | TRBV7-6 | CASSLTGVSNEQYF | TGTGCCAGCAGCTTAACGGGAGTTTCCAACGAGCAGTACTTC
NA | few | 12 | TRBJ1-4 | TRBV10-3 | CAISDKDEKLFF | TGTGCCATCAGTGACAAAGATGAAAAACTGTTTTTT
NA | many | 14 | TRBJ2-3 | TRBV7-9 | CASSLDRVTDTQYF | TGTGCCAGCAGCTTAGACCGCGTCACAGATACGCAGTATTTT
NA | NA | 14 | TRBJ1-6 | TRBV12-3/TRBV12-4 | CASSFNSYNSPLHF | TGTGCCAGCAGTTTTAACAGTTATAATTCACCCCTCCACTTT
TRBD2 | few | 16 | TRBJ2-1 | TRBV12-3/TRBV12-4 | CASSPPPSGGADEQFF | TGTGCCAGCAGCCCCCCCCCTAGCGGGGGGGCCGATGAGCAGTTCTTC
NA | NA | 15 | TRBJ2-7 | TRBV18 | CASSPEPASGYEQYF | TGTGCCAGCTCACCAGAACCGGCAAGCGGCTACGAGCAGTACTTC
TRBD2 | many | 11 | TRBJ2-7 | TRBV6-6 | CASLAAYEQYF | TGTGCCAGTCTAGCGGCCTACGAGCAGTACTTC
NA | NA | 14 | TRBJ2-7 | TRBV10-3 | CAISESGSPYEQYF | TGTGCCATCAGTGAGTCAGGCAGCCCCTACGAGCAGTACTTC